This T cell receptor (beta chain) was sequenced during a study of blood T cell repertoires in COVID-19. Clinical histories supplied by participants themselves formed the basis of cohort assignment. The sample holds one count of this clone. The germline CDR1 and CDR2 sequences are SGHNT and YENEEA. The CDR3 spans 19 residues. V lost 4 bases, J lost 0 bases, and 8 bases stayed unmatched. Assay used: immunoSEQ multiplex PCR; TCRdb lists only in-frame clones, some missing. The sample has 190,000 or so clones, more than 80% seen once. The specimen sequenced was PBMCs or T cells enriched from blood (not recorded which). This chain links TRBV11-3 with TRBJ2-3, with 15 nucleotides matching TRBD2. This sequence was found in a man aged 35-49 years who had recovered from COVID-19. In nucleotides, the CDR3 is TGTGCCAGCAGCTCTGGGACTAGCGGGAGGTCCACGAGCACAGATACGCAGTATTTT. Amino acids: CASSSGTSGRSTSTDTQYF.